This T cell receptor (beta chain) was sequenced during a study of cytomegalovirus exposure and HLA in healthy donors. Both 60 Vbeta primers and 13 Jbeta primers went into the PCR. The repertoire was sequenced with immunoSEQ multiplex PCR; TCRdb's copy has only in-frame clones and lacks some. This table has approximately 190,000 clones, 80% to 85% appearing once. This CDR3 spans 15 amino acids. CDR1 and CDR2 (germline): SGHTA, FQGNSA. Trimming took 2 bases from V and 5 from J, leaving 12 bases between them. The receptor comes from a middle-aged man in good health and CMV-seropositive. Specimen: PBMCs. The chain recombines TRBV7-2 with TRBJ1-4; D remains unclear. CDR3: CASSLNSLVNEKLFF. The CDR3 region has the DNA TGTGCCAGCAGCTTAAATTCTCTAGTAAATGAAAAACTGTTTTTT. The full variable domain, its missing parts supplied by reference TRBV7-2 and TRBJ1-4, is GAGVSQSPSNKVTEKGKDVELRCDPISGHTALYWYRQSLGQGLEFLIYFQGNSAPDKSGLPSDRFSAERTGGSVSTLTIQRTQQEDSAVYLCASSLNSLVNEKLFFGSGTQLSVL.